This section outlines one TCR beta chain sequence together with its context. Its antigen specificity is not known. Base qualities are not recorded, but no much larger clone differs from it by a single base. The CDR3 runs 14 residues from the cysteine to the phenylalanine. Just the 42-base CDR3 DNA is kept, in frame starting at base 1. Patients with a history of autoimmune disease or receiving systemic immunosuppression were excluded from the trial. Peripheral blood for TCR sequencing was drawn from every dose cohort at baseline, at cycle 4 day 1 and at cycle 7 day 1. The samples were drawn from a first-in-human, open-label, multicenter phase I dose-escalation trial of ivuxolimab. Adults with locally advanced or metastatic head and neck squamous cell, hepatocellular, melanoma or renal cell carcinoma were enrolled in the trial. Before TCR sequencing, CD4+ T cells and CD8+ T cells from peripheral blood were sorted into separate populations.

The sample comes from a study of OX40 agonist ivuxolimab in advanced cancers. About the investigation overall: Ivuxolimab was a fully human IgG2 agonistic monoclonal antibody targeting the costimulatory receptor OX40 (CD134). Prior anti-PD-1, anti-PD-L1 or anti-CTLA-4 therapy was permitted, and approximately 41% of dose-escalation patients had received checkpoint inhibitors. Peripheral TCRbeta sequencing aimed to test whether ivuxolimab altered TCR sequence diversity and caused clonal T-cell expansion. Intravenous ivuxolimab was administered to patients every 2 weeks at six dose levels: 0.01, 0.1, 0.3, 1.5, 3 and 10 mg/kg. In the dose-escalation cohort, more than 75% of patients were male, and the mean age was around 60 years, with a range of about 23 to 90. The monotherapy dose-escalation portion (N of about 50 patients) of the phase I ivuxolimab trial is reported in the paper. Among the approximately 50 dose-escalation patients, about 19 had hepatocellular carcinoma, about 15 melanoma, 9 renal cell carcinoma and 9 head and neck cancer. Partial responses occurred in three dose-escalation patients: two with cutaneous melanoma and one with hepatocellular carcinoma. What the authors observed across the whole study: At doses from 0.1 to 3.0 mg/kg, clonal expansion was seen in both CD4+ and CD8+ blood T cells between baseline and week 6. The antigen specificity of the peripheral T cells that underwent clonal expansion was not determined. In the 0.1-3.0 mg/kg groups, partial responders had among the lowest normalized peripheral clonal expansion, particularly in CD8+ T cells. Low levels of normalized T-cell clonal expansion were also seen in some patients who did not respond. After ivuxolimab, CD8+ T cells had more expanded clones than CD4+ T cells on average.

To sequence the TCRbeta CDR3 region, genomic DNA was isolated from the sorted cells. TCRbeta CDR3 regions were sequenced using the immunoSEQ Assay. What TCRdb holds here is the immuneACCESS table cut down to in-frame rearrangements. Part of the clones is not present; checked against another copy, under half of the missing clones reflect an unresolved V gene, and the others are unexplained. For this sample there are 9,000 to 13,000 clones; more than 60% appear just once. The biggest ten clones account for 25% to 40% of the sample. The sequence came from an adult with an advanced solid tumor such as melanoma, head and neck, liver or kidney cancer. This sequence uses TRBV12-2 and TRBJ2-3; TRBD2, as called in the table, went unchecked against the DNA. TRBV12-2 is a pseudogene segment. The source was CD4+ or CD8+ T cells sorted from blood, collected in a trial of the OX40 agonist ivuxolimab. The DNA sequence is as follows: TGTGCAAGTCGCTTAGCGCGGTTCTTAGATACGCAGTATTTT. This encodes CASRLARFLDTQYF.